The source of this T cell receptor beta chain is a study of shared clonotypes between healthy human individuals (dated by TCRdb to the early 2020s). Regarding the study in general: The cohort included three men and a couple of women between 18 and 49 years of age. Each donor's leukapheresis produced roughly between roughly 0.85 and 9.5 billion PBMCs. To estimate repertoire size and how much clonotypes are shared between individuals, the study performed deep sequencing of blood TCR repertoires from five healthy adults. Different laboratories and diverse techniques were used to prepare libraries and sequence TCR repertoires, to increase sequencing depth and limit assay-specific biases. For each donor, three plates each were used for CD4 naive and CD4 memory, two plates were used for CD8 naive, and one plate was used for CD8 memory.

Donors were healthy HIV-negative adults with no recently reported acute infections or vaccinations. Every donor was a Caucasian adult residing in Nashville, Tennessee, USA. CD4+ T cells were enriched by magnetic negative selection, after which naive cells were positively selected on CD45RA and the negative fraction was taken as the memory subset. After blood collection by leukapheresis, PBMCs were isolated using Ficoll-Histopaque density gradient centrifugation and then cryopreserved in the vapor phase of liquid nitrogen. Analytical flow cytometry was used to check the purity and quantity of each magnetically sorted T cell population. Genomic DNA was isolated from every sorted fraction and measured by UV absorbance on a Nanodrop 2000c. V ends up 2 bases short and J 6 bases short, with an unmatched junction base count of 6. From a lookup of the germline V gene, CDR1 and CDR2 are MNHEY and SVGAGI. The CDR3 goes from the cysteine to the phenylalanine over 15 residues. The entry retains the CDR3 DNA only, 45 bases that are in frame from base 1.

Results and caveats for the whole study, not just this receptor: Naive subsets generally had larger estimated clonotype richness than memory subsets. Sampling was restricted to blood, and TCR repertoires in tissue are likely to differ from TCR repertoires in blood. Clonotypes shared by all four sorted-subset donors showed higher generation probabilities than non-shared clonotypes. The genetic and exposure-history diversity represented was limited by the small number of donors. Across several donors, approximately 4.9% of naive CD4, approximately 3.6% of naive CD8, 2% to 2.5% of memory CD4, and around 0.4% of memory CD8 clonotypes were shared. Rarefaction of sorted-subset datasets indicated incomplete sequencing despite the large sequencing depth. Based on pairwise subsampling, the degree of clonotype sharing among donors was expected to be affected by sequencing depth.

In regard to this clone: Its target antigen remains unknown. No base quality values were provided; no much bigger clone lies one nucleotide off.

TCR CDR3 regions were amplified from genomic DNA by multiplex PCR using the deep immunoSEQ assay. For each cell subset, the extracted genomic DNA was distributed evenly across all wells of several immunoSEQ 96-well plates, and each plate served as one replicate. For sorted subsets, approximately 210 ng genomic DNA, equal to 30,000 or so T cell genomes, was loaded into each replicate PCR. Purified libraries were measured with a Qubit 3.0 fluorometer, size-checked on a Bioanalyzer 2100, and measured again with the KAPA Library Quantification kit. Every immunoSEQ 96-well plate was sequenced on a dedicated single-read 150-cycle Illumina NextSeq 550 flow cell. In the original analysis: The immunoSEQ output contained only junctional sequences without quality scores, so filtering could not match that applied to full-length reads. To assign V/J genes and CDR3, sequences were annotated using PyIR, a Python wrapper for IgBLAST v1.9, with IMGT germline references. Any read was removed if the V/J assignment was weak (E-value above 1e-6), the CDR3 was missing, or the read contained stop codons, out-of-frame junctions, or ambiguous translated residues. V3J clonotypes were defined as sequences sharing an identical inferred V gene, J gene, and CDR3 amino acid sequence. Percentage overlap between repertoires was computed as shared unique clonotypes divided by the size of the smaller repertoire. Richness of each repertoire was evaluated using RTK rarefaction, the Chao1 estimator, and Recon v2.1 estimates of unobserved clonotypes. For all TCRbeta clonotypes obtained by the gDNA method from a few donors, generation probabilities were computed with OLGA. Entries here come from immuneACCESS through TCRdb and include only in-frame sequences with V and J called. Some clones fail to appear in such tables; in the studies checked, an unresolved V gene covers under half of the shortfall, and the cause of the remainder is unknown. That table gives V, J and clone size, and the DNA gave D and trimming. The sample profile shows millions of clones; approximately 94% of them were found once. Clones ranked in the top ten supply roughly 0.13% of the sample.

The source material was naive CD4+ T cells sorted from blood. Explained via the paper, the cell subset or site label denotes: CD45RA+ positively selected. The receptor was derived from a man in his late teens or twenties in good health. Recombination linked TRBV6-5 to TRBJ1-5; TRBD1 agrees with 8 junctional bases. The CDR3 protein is CASSYISGGSQPQHF. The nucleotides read TGTGCCAGCAGTTACATTTCAGGGGGCAGTCAGCCCCAGCATTTT.